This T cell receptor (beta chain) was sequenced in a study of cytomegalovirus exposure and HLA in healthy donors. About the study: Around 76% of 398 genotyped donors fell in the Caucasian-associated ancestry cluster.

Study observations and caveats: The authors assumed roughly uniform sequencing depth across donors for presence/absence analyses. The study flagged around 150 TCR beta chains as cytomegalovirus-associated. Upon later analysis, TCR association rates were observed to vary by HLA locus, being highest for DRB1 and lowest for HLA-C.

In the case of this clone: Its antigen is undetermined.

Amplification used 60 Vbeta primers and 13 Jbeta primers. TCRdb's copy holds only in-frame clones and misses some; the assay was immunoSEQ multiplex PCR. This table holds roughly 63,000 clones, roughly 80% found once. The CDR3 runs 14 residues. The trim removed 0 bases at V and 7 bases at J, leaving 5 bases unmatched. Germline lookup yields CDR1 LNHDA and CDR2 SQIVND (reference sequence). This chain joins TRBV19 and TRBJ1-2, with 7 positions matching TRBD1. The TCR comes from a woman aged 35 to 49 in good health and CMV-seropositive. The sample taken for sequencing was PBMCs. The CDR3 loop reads CASSIEGTVGGYTF. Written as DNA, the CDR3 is TGTGCCAGTAGTATAGAGGGGACAGTTGGTGGCTACACCTTC.